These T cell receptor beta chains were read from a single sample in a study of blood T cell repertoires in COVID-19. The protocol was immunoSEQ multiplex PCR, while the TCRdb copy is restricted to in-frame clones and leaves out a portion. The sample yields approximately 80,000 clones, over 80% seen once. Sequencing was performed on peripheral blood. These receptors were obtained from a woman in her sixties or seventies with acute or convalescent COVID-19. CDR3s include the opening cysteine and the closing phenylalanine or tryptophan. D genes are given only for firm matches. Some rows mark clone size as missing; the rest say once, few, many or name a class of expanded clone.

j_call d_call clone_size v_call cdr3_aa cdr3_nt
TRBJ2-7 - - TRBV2 CASREGWSSYEQYF TGTGCCAGCAGGGAAGGTTGGAGCTCCTACGAGCAGTACTTC
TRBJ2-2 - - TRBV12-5 CASGLVPSFSNTGELFF TGTGCTAGTGGTTTGGTACCGAGTTTTTCGAACACCGGGGAGCTGTTTTTT
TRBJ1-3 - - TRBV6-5 CASRRDTISGNTIYF TGTGCCAGCAGGAGAGACACCATCTCTGGAAACACCATATATTTT
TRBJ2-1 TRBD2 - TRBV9 CASSSRLAYEQFF TGTGCCAGCAGCTCCCGACTAGCATATGAGCAGTTCTTC
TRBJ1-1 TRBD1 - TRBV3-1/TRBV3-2 CASSHLDRASSEAFF TGTGCCAGCAGCCACCTGGACAGGGCGTCTAGCGAAGCTTTCTTT
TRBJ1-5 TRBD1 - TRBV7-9 CASSSGTDNQPQHF TGTGCCAGCAGCTCCGGGACAGACAATCAGCCCCAGCATTTT
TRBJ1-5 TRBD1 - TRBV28 CASSSAGGINQPQHF TGTGCCAGCAGTTCTGCAGGGGGCATCAATCAGCCCCAGCATTTT
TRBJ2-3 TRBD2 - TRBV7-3 CASSLASGGSDTQYF TGTGCCAGCAGCTTAGCTAGCGGGGGTTCAGATACGCAGTATTTT
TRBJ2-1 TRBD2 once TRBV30 CARTGTRDNEQFF TGTGCCCGGACCGGGACTAGGGACAATGAGCAGTTCTTC
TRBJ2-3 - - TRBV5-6 CASSSEGGVVGTDTQYF TGTGCCAGCAGCTCCGAGGGGGGGGTGGTTGGCACAGATACGCAGTATTTT
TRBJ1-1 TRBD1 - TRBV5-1 CASSPDRGRLLNTEAFF TGCGCCAGCAGCCCTGACAGGGGGCGGCTTTTGAACACTGAAGCTTTCTTT
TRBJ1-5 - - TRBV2 CASRVGGRISNQPQHF TGTGCCAGCAGGGTAGGTGGGCGAATTAGCAATCAGCCCCAGCATTTT
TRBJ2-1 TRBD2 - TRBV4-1 CASSPGGLAGGADYNEQFF TGCGCCAGCAGCCCTGGGGGACTAGCGGGGGGCGCCGACTACAATGAGCAGTTCTTC
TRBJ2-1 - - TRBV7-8 CASSLALGGRGRSSYNEQFF TGTGCCAGCAGCTTAGCGCTTGGAGGGAGGGGGAGAAGCTCCTACAATGAGCAGTTCTTC
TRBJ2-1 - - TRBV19 CASSMQAAYNEQFF TGTGCCAGTAGTATGCAGGCTGCCTACAATGAGCAGTTCTTC
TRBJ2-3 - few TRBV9 CASSLSGTAQYF TGTGCCAGCAGCTTGTCCGGGACTGCGCAGTATTTT
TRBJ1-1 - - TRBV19 CASSIAGAGIEAFF TGTGCCAGTAGTATTGCGGGGGCGGGAATTGAAGCTTTCTTT
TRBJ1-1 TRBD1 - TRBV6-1 CASSISGDRARAFF TGTGCCAGCAGTATATCCGGGGACAGGGCTCGAGCTTTCTTT
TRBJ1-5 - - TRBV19 CASSLTGILGPQHF TGTGCCAGTAGCCTCACAGGTATCCTAGGGCCCCAGCATTTT
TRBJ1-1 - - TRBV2 CASSEGLTRATEAFF TGTGCCAGCAGTGAAGGGCTCACCAGGGCCACTGAAGCTTTCTTT
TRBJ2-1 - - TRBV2 CASIGGGDYNEQFF TGTGCCAGTATAGGGGGGGGAGACTACAATGAGCAGTTCTTC
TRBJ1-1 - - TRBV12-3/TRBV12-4 CATETLNTEAFF TGTGCCACCGAGACATTGAACACTGAAGCTTTCTTT
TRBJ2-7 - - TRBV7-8 CASSTRPAGNIRVEYF TGTGCCAGCAGCACCCGCCCCGCGGGAAATATAAGAGTGGAGTACTTC
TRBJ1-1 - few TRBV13 CASSLVQGGTEAFF TGTGCCAGCAGCTTAGTCCAGGGAGGAACTGAAGCTTTCTTT
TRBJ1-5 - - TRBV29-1 CSVGQYNQPQHF TGCAGCGTAGGACAGTATAATCAGCCCCAGCATTTT
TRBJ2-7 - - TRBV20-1 CSARQGWEQYF TGCAGTGCTAGACAGGGCTGGGAGCAGTACTTC
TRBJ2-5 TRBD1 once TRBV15 CATRKQGVRETQYF TGTGCCACCAGGAAACAGGGGGTCCGAGAGACCCAGTACTTC
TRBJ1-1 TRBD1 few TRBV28 CASTARGSTEAFF TGTGCCAGCACCGCCAGGGGGAGTACTGAAGCTTTCTTT
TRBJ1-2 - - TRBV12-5 CASGLDPPGGSGYTF TGTGCTAGTGGTTTGGACCCCCCAGGAGGGAGTGGCTACACCTTC
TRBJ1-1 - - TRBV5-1 CASSWEGAVNTEAFF TGCGCCAGCTCTTGGGAGGGCGCCGTGAACACTGAAGCTTTCTTT
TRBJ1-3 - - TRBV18 CASSRAGSSGNTIYF TGTGCCAGCTCCCGGGCGGGGTCCTCTGGAAACACCATATATTTT
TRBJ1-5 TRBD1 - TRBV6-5 CASSGQGSQPQHF TGTGCCAGCAGCGGACAGGGCAGTCAGCCCCAGCATTTT
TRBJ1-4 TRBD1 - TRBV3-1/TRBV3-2 CASSQEGRRQGEEKLFF TGTGCCAGCAGCCAAGAAGGCAGGAGACAGGGAGAAGAAAAACTGTTTTTT
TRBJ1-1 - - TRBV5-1 CASTRIGGSGNTEAFF TGCGCCAGCACCAGGATCGGGGGATCGGGGAACACTGAAGCTTTCTTT
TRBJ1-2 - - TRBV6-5 CASSFRTGTNYGYTF TGTGCCAGCAGTTTCCGGACGGGGACTAACTATGGCTACACCTTC
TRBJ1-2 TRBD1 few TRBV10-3 CASEGGQGMVNYGYTF TGTGCCTCCGAAGGCGGACAGGGCATGGTCAACTATGGCTACACCTTC
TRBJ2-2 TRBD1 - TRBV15 CATSRKKTGGDPGELFF TGTGCCACCAGCAGAAAAAAGACAGGGGGCGACCCCGGGGAGCTGTTTTTT
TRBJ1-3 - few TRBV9 CASSVATSGNTIYF TGTGCCAGCAGCGTAGCTACGTCTGGAAACACCATATATTTT
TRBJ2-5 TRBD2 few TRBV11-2 CASSFPAGEETQYF TGTGCCAGCAGCTTCCCAGCGGGGGAAGAGACCCAGTACTTC
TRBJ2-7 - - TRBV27 CASSLSWGGANEQYF TGTGCCAGCAGTTTATCGTGGGGGGGGGCGAACGAGCAGTACTTC
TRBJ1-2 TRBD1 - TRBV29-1 CSVGDRVYGYTF TGCAGCGTGGGGGACAGGGTCTATGGCTACACCTTC
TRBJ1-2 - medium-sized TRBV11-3 CASSLVGGYGYTF TGTGCCAGCAGCTTAGTCGGGGGATATGGCTACACCTTC
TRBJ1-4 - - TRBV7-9 CASSSRGNSNEKLFF TGTGCCAGCAGCTCTCGGGGGAACTCTAATGAAAAACTGTTTTTT
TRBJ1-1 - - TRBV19 CASSPRPTGGVKNTEAFF TGTGCCAGTAGTCCTCGACCGACGGGTGGCGTGAAAAACACTGAAGCTTTCTTT
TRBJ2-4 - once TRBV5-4 CASSSGLLADGIQYF TGTGCCAGCAGCTCAGGGTTACTAGCCGATGGGATTCAGTACTTC
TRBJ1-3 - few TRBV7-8 CASSLSSTGGGNTIYF TGTGCCAGCAGCTTAAGTTCGACAGGAGGTGGAAACACCATATATTTT
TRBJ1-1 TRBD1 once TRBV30 CAWSAPTGVKQGRAFF TGTGCCTGGAGTGCCCCAACCGGAGTCAAACAGGGGAGAGCTTTCTTT
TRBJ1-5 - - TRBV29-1 CSAGHLNQPQHF TGCAGCGCGGGACACCTCAATCAGCCCCAGCATTTT
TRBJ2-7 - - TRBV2 CASKVGLLTYEQYF TGTGCCAGCAAGGTTGGACTGTTAACCTACGAGCAGTACTTC
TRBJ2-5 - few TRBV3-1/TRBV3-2 CASRLKGGQETQYF TGTGCCAGCAGGCTAAAAGGGGGCCAAGAGACCCAGTACTTC
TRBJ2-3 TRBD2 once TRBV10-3 CAIGPGLAGGQLTDTQYF TGTGCCATCGGGCCGGGACTAGCGGGGGGCCAACTCACAGATACGCAGTATTTT
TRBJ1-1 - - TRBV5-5 CASSKPGSETEAFF TGTGCCAGCAGTAAACCGGGATCGGAGACTGAAGCTTTCTTT
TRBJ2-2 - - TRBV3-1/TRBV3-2 CASSQEQPNTGELFF TGTGCCAGCAGCCAAGAACAGCCGAACACCGGGGAGCTGTTTTTT
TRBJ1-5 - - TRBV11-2 CASSFGRAQPQHF TGTGCCAGCAGCTTTGGCAGGGCTCAGCCCCAGCATTTT
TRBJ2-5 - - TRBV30 CAWSTPSRETQYF TGTGCCTGGAGTACCCCTTCCAGGGAGACCCAGTACTTC